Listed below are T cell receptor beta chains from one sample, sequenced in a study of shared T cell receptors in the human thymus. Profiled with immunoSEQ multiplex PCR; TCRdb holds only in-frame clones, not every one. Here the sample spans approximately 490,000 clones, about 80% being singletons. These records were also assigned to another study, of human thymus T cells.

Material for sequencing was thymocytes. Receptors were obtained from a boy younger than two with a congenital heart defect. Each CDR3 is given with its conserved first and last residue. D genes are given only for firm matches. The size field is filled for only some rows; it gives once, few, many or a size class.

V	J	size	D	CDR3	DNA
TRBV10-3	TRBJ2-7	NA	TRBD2	CAISHRLRTSGSNGGYEQYF	TGTGCCATCAGTCATCGGCTCAGGACTAGCGGGAGTAATGGGGGCTACGAGCAGTACTTC
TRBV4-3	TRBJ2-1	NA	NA	CASSQERGGANSYNEQFF	TGCGCCAGCAGCCAAGAACGGGGCGGGGCGAACTCCTACAATGAGCAGTTCTTC
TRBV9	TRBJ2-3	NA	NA	CASSALFRGDTQYF	TGTGCCAGCAGCGCCCTCTTCCGGGGAGATACGCAGTATTTT
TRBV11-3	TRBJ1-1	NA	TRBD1	CASSPRQGRGNTEAFF	TGTGCCAGCAGCCCGAGACAGGGGAGGGGGAACACTGAAGCTTTCTTT
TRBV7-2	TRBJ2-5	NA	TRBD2	CASSPCGRILQETQYF	TGTGCCAGCAGCCCATGCGGGAGGATTTTACAAGAGACCCAGTACTTC
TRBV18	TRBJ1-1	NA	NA	CASSPQGGAGITEAFF	TGTGCCAGCTCACCGCAGGGAGGAGCAGGGATCACTGAAGCTTTCTTT
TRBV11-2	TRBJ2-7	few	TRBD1	CASSAVRDRAGEQYF	TGTGCCAGCAGCGCCGTAAGGGACAGGGCGGGGGAGCAGTACTTC
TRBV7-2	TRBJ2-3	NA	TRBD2	CASSLASGKTSGTDTQYF	TGTGCCAGCAGCTTAGCGAGCGGGAAGACTTCGGGGACAGATACGCAGTATTTT
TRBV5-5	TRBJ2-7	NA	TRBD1	CASSRQGAMQYF	TGTGCCAGCAGCCGACAGGGGGCTATGCAGTACTTC
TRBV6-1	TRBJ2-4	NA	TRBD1	CASSKDREVKNIQYF	TGTGCCAGCAGTAAGGACAGGGAGGTCAAAAACATTCAGTACTTC
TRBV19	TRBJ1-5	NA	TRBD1	CASRPGTASNQPQHF	TGTGCCAGTAGACCCGGGACAGCGAGCAATCAGCCCCAGCATTTT
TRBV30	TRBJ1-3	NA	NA	CAWSVRAFSGNTIYF	TGTGCCTGGAGTGTACGCGCTTTCTCTGGAAACACCATATATTTT
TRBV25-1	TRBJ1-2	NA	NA	CASSDKDSLEGYTF	TGTGCCAGCAGTGATAAGGACAGTTTAGAGGGCTACACCTTC
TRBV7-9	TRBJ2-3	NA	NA	CASSPLASVFTDTQYF	TGTGCCAGCAGCCCCTTGGCTAGCGTATTCACAGATACGCAGTATTTT
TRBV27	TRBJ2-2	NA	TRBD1	CASSRRPGQGTGELFF	TGTGCCAGCAGTCGCAGGCCGGGACAGGGTACCGGGGAGCTGTTTTTT
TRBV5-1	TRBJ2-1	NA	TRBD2	CASSLLAGGRNEQFF	TGCGCCAGCAGCTTACTAGCGGGAGGGCGGAATGAGCAGTTCTTC
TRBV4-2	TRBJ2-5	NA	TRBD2	CASSQEASGRAEETQYF	TGTGCCAGCAGCCAAGAGGCTAGCGGGAGGGCCGAAGAGACCCAGTACTTC